This is a list of T cell receptor beta chains from one sample in a study of CD8+ T cells in alopecia areata. TCRdb's copy holds only in-frame clones and misses some; the assay was immunoSEQ multiplex PCR. The sample contains about 150,000 clones, 45% to 60% of which appear only once. The sequencing input was CD4+ T cells sorted from blood. These TCRs come from a human donor with alopecia areata. CDR3s include the opening cysteine and the closing phenylalanine or tryptophan. The D gene is left open where the match is weak. Not all rows give a size; the values are once, few, many and, for expanded clones, a class.

TRBV27	-	16	TRBJ1-5	once	CASSPLSHRYNQPQHF	TGTGCCAGCAGCCCTTTAAGCCACAGGTACAATCAGCCCCAGCATTTT
TRBV7-9	-	14	TRBJ2-7	few	CASSLAGVPYEQYF	TGTGCCAGCAGCTTAGCGGGAGTTCCCTACGAGCAGTACTTC
TRBV5-1	TRBD2	15	TRBJ2-1	-	CASSPSGTSNNEQFF	TGCGCCAGCAGCCCCTCCGGGACTAGTAACAATGAGCAGTTCTTC
TRBV10-1	-	13	TRBJ2-1	-	CASSEGAQNEQFF	TGCGCCAGCAGTGAGGGGGCGCAAAATGAGCAGTTCTTC
TRBV18	TRBD2	16	TRBJ2-2	-	CASSRLTSGNTGELFF	TGTGCCAGCTCACGACTGACTAGCGGGAACACCGGGGAGCTGTTTTTT
TRBV6-5	-	11	TRBJ2-7	-	CASSSDYEQYF	TGTGCCAGCAGTTCCGACTACGAGCAGTACTTC
TRBV5-1	-	11	TRBJ2-2	-	CASTRGGELFF	TGCGCCAGCACGAGGGGCGGGGAGCTGTTTTTT
TRBV5-4	TRBD1	14	TRBJ2-1	-	CASSSGTGRYEQFF	TGTGCCAGCAGCTCCGGGACAGGTCGGTATGAGCAGTTCTTC
TRBV28	-	15	TRBJ1-4	few	CAAGSGQDLSEKLFF	TGTGCCGCAGGTAGCGGGCAGGACCTCTCGGAAAAACTGTTTTTT
TRBV5-1	TRBD1	14	TRBJ1-2	-	CASSLDRQGGGYTF	TGCGCCAGCAGCCTCGACAGACAGGGGGGCGGCTACACCTTC
TRBV7-9	-	11	TRBJ1-1	-	CASSPSPEAFF	TGTGCCAGCAGCCCCAGCCCAGAAGCTTTCTTT
TRBV28	TRBD1	15	TRBJ1-2	-	CASSFEQGDIYGYTF	TGTGCCAGCAGTTTCGAACAGGGGGATATCTATGGCTACACCTTC
TRBV30	-	13	TRBJ1-5	few	CAWSVLGNQPQHF	TGTGCCTGGAGTGTACTTGGGAATCAGCCCCAGCATTTT
TRBV11-2	TRBD1	15	TRBJ2-3	-	CASSPGQGSTDTQYF	TGTGCCAGCAGCCCAGGACAGGGTAGCACAGATACGCAGTATTTT
TRBV7-2	-	14	TRBJ2-7	-	CASSLGLRSYEQYF	TGTGCCAGCAGCTTGGGCCTTAGATCCTACGAGCAGTACTTC
TRBV5-6	TRBD2	13	TRBJ2-4	few	CASSTGKLAGKYF	TGTGCCAGCAGCACAGGAAAACTAGCGGGCAAGTACTTC
TRBV6-1	TRBD1	12	TRBJ1-2	-	CASTRQGHGYTF	TGTGCCAGCACCAGACAGGGGCATGGCTACACCTTC
TRBV5-1	TRBD2	16	TRBJ2-1	few	CASSTTGLAGHNEQFF	TGCGCCAGCAGCACTACAGGACTAGCGGGGCACAATGAGCAGTTCTTC
TRBV5-6	-	11	TRBJ1-1	-	CASRLNTEAFF	TGTGCCAGCAGACTGAACACTGAAGCTTTCTTT
TRBV5-1	-	15	TRBJ2-1	-	CATSFSRSSYNEQFF	TGCGCCACCTCATTCTCAAGAAGCTCCTACAATGAGCAGTTCTTC
TRBV28	-	15	TRBJ2-3	few	CASSFRPASADTQYF	TGTGCCAGCAGTTTTAGGCCTGCTAGTGCAGATACGCAGTATTTT
TRBV2	TRBD2	15	TRBJ2-5	-	CASSELAGNQETQYF	TGTGCCAGCAGTGAACTAGCGGGGAACCAAGAGACCCAGTACTTC
TRBV4-2	TRBD1	14	TRBJ1-5	-	CASSGTGADQPQHF	TGTGCCAGCAGCGGGACAGGGGCTGATCAGCCCCAGCATTTT
TRBV28	TRBD1	16	TRBJ2-2	few	CASSSPGQHLQWELFF	TGTGCCAGCAGTTCCCCGGGACAGCACCTCCAATGGGAGCTGTTTTTT
TRBV4-1	-	17	TRBJ2-3	-	CASSTASTGIGRDTQYF	TGCGCCAGCAGCACAGCCTCGACAGGCATCGGACGTGATACGCAGTATTTT
TRBV5-1	-	14	TRBJ2-6	-	CASSLGTGANVLTF	TGCGCCAGCAGCTTGGGGACTGGGGCCAACGTCCTGACTTTC
TRBV29-1	-	14	TRBJ1-1	few	CSAGLHPGHTEAFF	TGCAGCGCCGGACTGCACCCTGGGCACACTGAAGCTTTCTTT
TRBV6-1	-	11	TRBJ1-5	-	CASSFDQPQHF	TGTGCCAGCAGTTTCGATCAGCCCCAGCATTTT
TRBV5-4	-	13	TRBJ2-5	-	CASSLVAEETQYF	TGTGCCAGCAGCTTGGTTGCGGAGGAGACCCAGTACTTC
TRBV25-1	-	14	TRBJ1-5	-	CASSDGGGRQPQHF	TGTGCCAGCAGTGACGGAGGGGGACGTCAGCCCCAGCATTTT